These 5 T cell receptor beta chains share one sample of origin, sequenced in a study of glioma-infiltrating T cells. TCR alpha and beta CDR3 regions were amplified from RNA using iRepertoire nested multiplex PCR. TCRdb re-called the multiplex PCR reads with MiXCR, one entry per CDR3 protein. The data show about 180,000 distinct CDR3 sequences, under 55% seen once. Material for sequencing was glioma tissue, nonneoplastic brain tissue, or PBMCs (not recorded which). The source is a human donor with low-grade glioma or glioblastoma, undergoing nonglioma brain surgery, or in good health (not recorded which).

In regard to this clonotype: This may come from a read error, since a much larger clone is one base off. This chain connects TRBV2 to TRBJ1-1; weak D call: TRBD1 (5 bases). The CDR3 sequence is 14 residues long. CDR1 is SNHLY, CDR2 FYNNEI, per germline. The CDR3, as DNA: TGTACCAGCAGTGCCAGGGAGTTCGGCACTGAAGCTTTCTTT. It is translated as CTSSAREFGTEAFF.

At least ten counts were recorded for this clonotype. The chain couples TRBV7-2 to TRBJ2-3; 8 bases are shared with TRBD2. The CDR3 runs 19 residues. Trimming removed 2 bases from V and 3 bases from J; junction bases left unmatched: 16. In germline, CDR1 is SGHTA, CDR2 FQGNSA. In DNA, the CDR3 is TGTGCCAGCAGCTTATCTAGTGTTGGCTGGCGGGAGGAGACAGATACGCAGTATTTT. It encodes CASSLSSVGWREETDTQYF.

The rearrangement links TRBV19 to TRBJ2-3; D gene unclear. The CDR3 is 17 residues long. The V gene's germline CDR1 is LNHDA and CDR2 SQIVND (reference sequence). V lost 4 bases and J 0 bases, leaving 17 bases between the germline ends. The CDR3 spells CASSSLQRGASTDTQYF. The CDR3 DNA reads as TGTGCCAGTAGTAGCCTGCAACGAGGTGCTAGCACAGATACGCAGTATTTT.

This clonotype was observed many times. This rearrangement joins TRBV28 to TRBJ1-6; D is unresolved. CDR3 length: 12 amino acids. V gave up 3 bases and J gave up 7 bases, with 4 bases separating them. CDR1 is MDHEN and CDR2 is SYDVKM in the germline V gene. In DNA form, the CDR3 reads TGTGCCAGCAGTTTGCAGAATTCACCCCTCCACTTT. This sequence encodes CASSLQNSPLHF.

About this clonotype: A read error may explain this, as a much larger clone is one base away. The J gene is TRBJ2-2, the V gene TRBV19, with a possible D match to TRBD1 (6 bases). The CDR3 is 15 amino acids. Germline V lookup: CDR1 LNHDA, CDR2 SQIVND (reference sequence). Written as DNA, the CDR3 is TGTGCCAGTAGGACTTATCCGGGACACACCAGGGAGCTGTTTTTT. Amino acids: CASRTYPGHTRELFF.